This TCR beta chain was obtained from a study of Tregs in tolerant kidney transplant recipients. Notes on the study in general: Biological reproducibility was not directly addressed, but technical replication error appeared minimal.

Recipients received nonmyeloablative bone marrow transplants from related graft donors, with transient mixed chimerism. Unstimulated regulatory T cells (CD4+CD25+CD127-), CD4+CD25- non-regulatory cells, CD4 and CD8 cells were FACS-sorted from thawed PBMCs. The CDR3 contains 14 residues. Clones were sequenced by immunoSEQ multiplex PCR, and TCRdb holds only the in-frame ones, with some missing. The repertoire includes about 50,000 clones, over 85% of them detected once, and roughly a sixth sits in the top ten. Concerning this clone: Its target is unknown.

The J gene is TRBJ2-7, the V gene TRBV12-2; whether TRBD2, the table's D call, matches the DNA was not checked. TRBV12-2 is a pseudogene locus. The sequence was obtained from a human patient who received a combined kidney and bone marrow transplant. Part of the T cells may come from the graft donor. The sequences come from CD8+ T cells from blood (PBMCs), collected 12 months after the transplant. This CDR3 is CASPWRGCVYEQYF. The CDR3, as DNA: TGTGCAAGTCCCTGGCGGGGATGTGTCTACGAGCAGTACTTC.